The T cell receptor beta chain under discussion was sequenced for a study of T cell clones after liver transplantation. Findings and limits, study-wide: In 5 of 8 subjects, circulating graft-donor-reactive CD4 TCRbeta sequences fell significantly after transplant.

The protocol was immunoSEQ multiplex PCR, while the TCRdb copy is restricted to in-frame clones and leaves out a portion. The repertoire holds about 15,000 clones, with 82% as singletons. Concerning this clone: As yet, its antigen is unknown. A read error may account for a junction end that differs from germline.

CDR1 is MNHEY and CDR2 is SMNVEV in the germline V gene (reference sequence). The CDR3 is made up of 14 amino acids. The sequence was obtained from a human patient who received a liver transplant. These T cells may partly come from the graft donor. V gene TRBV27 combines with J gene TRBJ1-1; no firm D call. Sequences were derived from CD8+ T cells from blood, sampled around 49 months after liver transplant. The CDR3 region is CAGSLSLGNTEAFF. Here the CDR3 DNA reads TGTGCCGGCAGTTTAAGTCTCGGGAACACTGAAGCTTTCTTT.